This T cell receptor beta chain is from a study of T cell repertoires in cytomegalovirus infection. Background on the study: HLA-B-restricted CMV epitopes that are well studied were used alongside recently identified HLA-C-restricted ones. An indication of both CMV infection and matching HLA type came from public TCR beta signatures.

With respect to this clonotype: The antigen remains unidentified.

CDR3 size: 14 residues. Germline V lookup: CDR1 SGHVT, CDR2 SQSDAQ. V was pared by 4 bases and J by 4 bases, with 13 bases between. TCRdb re-called the reads with MiXCR, one entry per CDR3 protein. The sample yields 450,000 to 600,000 distinct CDR3 sequences, approximately 40% seen once. Study-level results: What dominated the ex vivo response were HLA-C-restricted CMV-specific TCR beta clonotypes. Cumulative frequency of public TCR beta families picked out carriers of CMV plus the relevant HLA.

The clonotype was recovered from a human donor in good health (CMV status not recorded). Some clones in this sample may be carry-over from other donors' samples. The chain employs TRBV7-4 and TRBJ2-5; possibly TRBD1 for D (6 bases). The sequencing used cultured PBMCs, collected from culture after CMV antigen stimulation. CDR3 in amino acids: CASSSNREGETQYF. In DNA, the CDR3 is TGTGCCAGCAGCTCAAACAGGGAAGGAGAGACCCAGTACTTC.